This T cell receptor beta chain was identified in a study of T cells in Graves' hyperthyroidism and ophthalmopathy. Study-wide points: Through a model of 13 V-J features, ophthalmopathy was separated from stable hyperthyroidism.

Amplification of TCR beta CDR3 regions was performed using RNA transcripts as template. During a first-round RT-PCR of the TCR CDR3, the HTBI primer set was used. TCRdb fed the multiplex PCR reads into MiXCR, producing one record per CDR3 protein. The sample contains fewer than 900,000 distinct CDR3 sequences, about 17% of which appear only once. Only a few counts were recorded for this clonotype. Its antigen remains unidentified. Specimen: blood. The TCR comes from a man between 18 and 35 years old with Graves' hyperthyroidism.

CDR3 amino acids: CASRPAGPTYEQYF. The CDR3 nucleotides read TGTGCCAGCAGGCCCGCCGGGCCAACCTACGAGCAGTACTTC. V is TRBV6-1 and J is TRBJ2-7; no clear D. The CDR3 runs to 14 residues. Germline V gene data show CDR1 as MNHNS and CDR2 as SASEGT. The ends were cut back, 6 bases at V and 2 bases at J, with 14 bases in the middle.